A selection of T cell receptor beta chains follows, all from one sample in a study of read filtering for tumor transcriptome and immune sequencing. TCRdb re-called the reads with MiXCR, one entry per CDR3 protein. The sample carries around 50,000 distinct CDR3 sequences, around an eighth recorded once. Material for sequencing was a population of CD138-negative cells sorted from bone marrow. The receptors shown here come from a donor at least 40 years old with multiple myeloma. Each CDR3 is given with its conserved first and last residue. Each record gives: CDR3 DNA, CDR3 protein, J gene, CDR3 length, clone size, V gene, D gene. A D gene is named only where the DNA matches it firmly. Only some rows state a clone size, as once, few, many or a class for expanded clones.

CDR3 DNA: TGCGCCAGCAGCTCTGGGGGACAGGGGGCTTACGAGCAGTACTTC
CDR3 protein: CASSSGGQGAYEQYF
J gene: TRBJ2-7
CDR3 length: 15
clone size: many
V gene: TRBV5-1
D gene: TRBD1

CDR3 DNA: TGTGCCAGCCCACCATTAGTGACAGGGGGCTCCTACAAGCAGTACTTC
CDR3 protein: CASPPLVTGGSYKQYF
J gene: TRBJ2-7
CDR3 length: 16
clone size: .
V gene: TRBV18
D gene: TRBD1

CDR3 DNA: TGTGCCAGCAGCGTAGACGGGGGGCATAAAGATACGCAGTATTTT
CDR3 protein: CASSVDGGHKDTQYF
J gene: TRBJ2-3
CDR3 length: 15
clone size: many
V gene: TRBV9
D gene: .

CDR3 DNA: TGTGCCAGCAGCTTTCAGCCGGCTGGAAACACCATATATTTT
CDR3 protein: CASSFQPAGNTIYF
J gene: TRBJ1-3
CDR3 length: 14
clone size: many
V gene: TRBV7-2
D gene: .

CDR3 DNA: TGTGCCACCAGTGAGTACGGGAGATACACCGGGGAGCTGTTTTTT
CDR3 protein: CATSEYGRYTGELFF
J gene: TRBJ2-2
CDR3 length: 15
clone size: .
V gene: TRBV24-1
D gene: .

CDR3 DNA: TGTGCCAGCAGTTTTCACGGCACAGGGGATCAGCCCCAGCATTTT
CDR3 protein: CASSFHGTGDQPQHF
J gene: TRBJ1-5
CDR3 length: 15
clone size: many
V gene: TRBV28
D gene: TRBD1

CDR3 DNA: TGCGCCAGCAGCTCACAATTCAGTAGGACGGAGCAGTACTTC
CDR3 protein: CASSSQFSRTEQYF
J gene: TRBJ2-7
CDR3 length: 14
clone size: many
V gene: TRBV5-1
D gene: .

CDR3 DNA: TGCGCCAGCAGCCAAGGACAGGTGGGCACTGAAGCTTTCTTT
CDR3 protein: CASSQGQVGTEAFF
J gene: TRBJ1-1
CDR3 length: 14
clone size: many
V gene: TRBV5-1
D gene: TRBD1

CDR3 DNA: TGTGCCAGCAGTGATCGGGACACCACCGGGACCCAGTACTTC
CDR3 protein: CASSDRDTTGTQYF
J gene: TRBJ2-5
CDR3 length: 14
clone size: few
V gene: TRBV6-1
D gene: .

CDR3 DNA: TGTGCCAGCAGAATAGGGGCGGGTAACACCGGGGAGCTGTTTTTT
CDR3 protein: CASRIGAGNTGELFF
J gene: TRBJ2-2
CDR3 length: 15
clone size: many
V gene: TRBV12-3/TRBV12-4
D gene: .

CDR3 DNA: TGCAGCGTTGACGGGGGGGGCTACAATGAGCGGCTCTTC
CDR3 protein: CSVDGGGYNERLF
J gene: TRBJ2-1
CDR3 length: 13
clone size: .
V gene: TRBV29-1
D gene: TRBD2

CDR3 DNA: TGTGCCAGCATTCCCAGAGGGGGAAGCTACGAGCAGTACTTC
CDR3 protein: CASIPRGGSYEQYF
J gene: TRBJ2-7
CDR3 length: 14
clone size: many
V gene: TRBV7-2
D gene: .

CDR3 DNA: TGCGCCAGCAGACAAATCTACGGAGTCCTGGCGGATGAGCAGTTCTTC
CDR3 protein: CASRQIYGVLADEQFF
J gene: TRBJ2-1
CDR3 length: 16
clone size: .
V gene: TRBV5-1
D gene: .

CDR3 DNA: TGTGCCAGCAGCTTAAAGGGGGGCCCCCCGGGGAACACTGAAGCTTTCTTT
CDR3 protein: CASSLKGGPPGNTEAFF
J gene: TRBJ1-1
CDR3 length: 17
clone size: .
V gene: TRBV7-3
D gene: .

CDR3 DNA: TGCGCCAGCAGCGACACACCGGACAGGGCACGCAATTCAAATTCACCCCTCCACTTT
CDR3 protein: CASSDTPDRARNSNSPLHF
J gene: TRBJ1-6
CDR3 length: 19
clone size: .
V gene: TRBV5-1
D gene: TRBD1

CDR3 DNA: TGTGCCAGTAGTATCCCGGGGTATCATCGGGGCTACACCTTC
CDR3 protein: CASSIPGYHRGYTF
J gene: TRBJ1-2
CDR3 length: 14
clone size: many
V gene: TRBV19
D gene: .

CDR3 DNA: TGTGCCAGCAGTCGACAGTTAGCCGAGACCCAGTACTTC
CDR3 protein: CASSRQLAETQYF
J gene: TRBJ2-5
CDR3 length: 13
clone size: many
V gene: TRBV6-5
D gene: .

CDR3 DNA: TGCAGTGCTGGGACAGCTATGAACACTGAAGCTTTCTTT
CDR3 protein: CSAGTAMNTEAFF
J gene: TRBJ1-1
CDR3 length: 13
clone size: many
V gene: TRBV20-1
D gene: TRBD1

CDR3 DNA: TGCGCCAGCAGCCTAGGACAGGGGGCTTCAGATACGCAGTATTTT
CDR3 protein: CASSLGQGASDTQYF
J gene: TRBJ2-3
CDR3 length: 15
clone size: .
V gene: TRBV4-1
D gene: TRBD1

CDR3 DNA: TGCAGTGCTAGGCAGGCTGGGGGGGATACGCAGTATTTT
CDR3 protein: CSARQAGGDTQYF
J gene: TRBJ2-3
CDR3 length: 13
clone size: many
V gene: TRBV20-1
D gene: .

CDR3 DNA: TGTGCTAGCAGTTTTTACACCGGGGCGCTGTTTTTT
CDR3 protein: CASSFYTGALFF
J gene: TRBJ2-2
CDR3 length: 12
clone size: once
V gene: TRBV27
D gene: .

CDR3 DNA: TGCAGTGCTAGAGCCGTCCGATCGGGCTATGGCTACACCTTC
CDR3 protein: CSARAVRSGYGYTF
J gene: TRBJ1-2
CDR3 length: 14
clone size: many
V gene: TRBV20-1
D gene: .

CDR3 DNA: TGCGCCAGCAGCCAAGACGCCTCAGGGTCCTACGAGCAGTACTTC
CDR3 protein: CASSQDASGSYEQYF
J gene: TRBJ2-7
CDR3 length: 15
clone size: many
V gene: TRBV4-1
D gene: .

CDR3 DNA: TGTGCCAGCAGCTTAACCGCCGGGACAGGCAAAAACATTCAGTACTTC
CDR3 protein: CASSLTAGTGKNIQYF
J gene: TRBJ2-4
CDR3 length: 16
clone size: .
V gene: TRBV7-2
D gene: TRBD1

CDR3 DNA: TGTGCCAGCAGCCTCGTACCTCCCGGGACAGGCGGGCAGTTCTTC
CDR3 protein: CASSLVPPGTGGQFF
J gene: TRBJ2-1
CDR3 length: 15
clone size: many
V gene: TRBV11-2
D gene: TRBD1

CDR3 DNA: TGCAGTGCTAGAGATCTGGGACTGAGCTACAATGAGCAGTTCTTC
CDR3 protein: CSARDLGLSYNEQFF
J gene: TRBJ2-1
CDR3 length: 15
clone size: many
V gene: TRBV20-1
D gene: .

CDR3 DNA: TGCAGTGCCCCCACTAGCGGTACTCACCTAAGCTCCTACGAGCAGTACTTC
CDR3 protein: CSAPTSGTHLSSYEQYF
J gene: TRBJ2-7
CDR3 length: 17
clone size: many
V gene: TRBV20-1
D gene: TRBD2

CDR3 DNA: TGTGCCAGCAGCGTAGGGGACGGGCCTGAAGCTTTCTTT
CDR3 protein: CASSVGDGPEAFF
J gene: TRBJ1-1
CDR3 length: 13
clone size: many
V gene: TRBV9
D gene: .

CDR3 DNA: TGTGCCAGCAGCCGATCAGAAGGCACTAACTATGGCTACACCTTC
CDR3 protein: CASSRSEGTNYGYTF
J gene: TRBJ1-2
CDR3 length: 15
clone size: .
V gene: TRBV4-2
D gene: .